This T cell receptor beta chain was observed in a study of Ad26.COV2.S vaccination and SARS-CoV-2 variants (dated by TCRdb to about 2021). Study-wide context: TCRbeta repertoire sequencing was used to assess the specificity and breadth of SARS-CoV-2-reactive T cell receptors after Ad26.COV2.S vaccination. The TCR-sequenced set comprised approximately 32 samples: around 20 Ad26.COV2.S vaccine recipients, 5 placebo recipients and 8 SARS-CoV-2 convalescent individuals. Study-level results and caveats: Comparable non-spike TCR breadth was observed between vaccine and placebo recipients, consistent with only spike being contained in the vaccine. According to the authors, total T cell responses may have been underestimated by the TCR breadth and depth analyses. After vaccination, spike-specific CD8+ and CD4+ T cell responses were reported to show substantial breadth. Compared with placebo recipients, Ad26.COV2.S recipients showed higher spike-specific TCR breadth (P = 0.0014).

The immunoSEQ Assay was used to sequence TCRbeta CDR3 regions. After extraction, genomic DNA underwent amplification by bias-controlled multiplex PCR, followed by high-throughput sequencing. As for the original processing: Collapsing and filtering of sequences were performed to quantify the absolute abundance of each unique TCRbeta CDR3 region. T cell fraction was estimated by normalization of TCRbeta template counts to usable DNA, with usable DNA being measured through amplification of reference genes present in all nucleated cells. Repertoire TCRs were annotated as SARS-CoV-2-specific when V gene, CDR3 amino acid sequence and J gene were exactly matched to a known reactive TCR set. MIRA supplied the reference SARS-CoV-2 TCR set, which was filtered for enrichment in COVID-19-positive ImmuneCODE repertoires so that public or cross-reactive TCRs were removed. Based on the MIRA antigens, annotated TCRs were further analysed at the level of specific ORF or position within ORF. Breadth was defined as annotated unique rearrangements over total unique productive rearrangements; depth was the summed frequency of those rearrangements. TCR breadth was compared between groups using two-sided Wilcoxon rank-sum tests. Held by TCRdb, this immuneACCESS table contains in-frame sequences only and omits some clones. Under half of the omission traces to an unresolved V gene where checked; the cause of the rest is unknown. The V and J calls and clone size come from that table; D and trimming were worked out from the DNA. In this sample the table shows approximately 400,000 clones, roughly 94% of which occur a single time. The top ten constitute around 4.2% of the sample.

Comments on this clone: Its antigen specificity is not known. It has no much larger one-base neighbor in the sample; base qualities were not kept.

The sample's time point label is to be understood as: individuals recovered from natural SARS-CoV-2 infection. In the germline V gene, CDR1 corresponds to SGHTA and CDR2 to FQGNSA. The V end loses 4 bases and the J end loses 0 bases, and a stretch of 10 bases separates them. CDR3 length: 16 amino acids, cysteine to phenylalanine. The only DNA kept is the CDR3, 48 bases in frame from the first base. The source was peripheral blood, collected after recovery from COVID-19. This chain joins TRBV7-2 to TRBJ1-6; too little of a D gene remains to name it. The origin of this receptor is a human donor who had recovered from COVID-19. The CDR3 is CASSSSHSSYNSPLHF. The nucleotide sequence reads as follows: TGTGCCAGCAGCTCGAGTCATAGCTCCTATAATTCACCCCTCCACTTT. With the rest looked up from the reference TRBV7-2 and TRBJ1-6 genes rather than sequenced, the full variable domain is GAGVSQSPSNKVTEKGKDVELRCDPISGHTALYWYRQSLGQGLEFLIYFQGNSAPDKSGLPSDRFSAERTGGSVSTLTIQRTQQEDSAVYLCASSSSHSSYNSPLHFGNGTRLTVT.